This TCR beta chain was documented in a study of blood T cell repertoires in COVID-19. Study summary: The study drew acute and convalescent COVID-19 samples from the United States, Italy and Spain. Sample material is recorded as cDNA or gDNA derived from T cells, B-cell-depleted T cells, or PBMCs.

The table came from immunoSEQ multiplex PCR; TCRdb's copy has only in-frame clones and leaves some out. The sample consists of 150,000 or so clones, 80% to 90% of them appearing once. CDR1 is SGHKS and CDR2 is YYEKEE in the germline V gene (reference sequence). The CDR3 spans 16 residues. J gave up 8 bases and V 4 bases, and 10 bases lay outside the gene matches. The receptor was isolated from a woman in her 70s with COVID-19, enrolled during active disease. Sequenced material: peripheral blood. V is TRBV5-5 and J is TRBJ2-1, with TRBD2 identical over 12 bases. The DNA for the CDR3 is TGTGCCAGCAGCCCTAGAACTAGCGGGGGGAGGCATGAGCAGTTCTTC. This translates into CASSPRTSGGRHEQFF.